This T cell receptor beta chain was sequenced for a study of blood T cell repertoires in COVID-19. Whole-study context: The United States, Italy and Spain supplied acute and convalescent COVID-19 samples. Sample material is recorded as cDNA or gDNA derived from T cells, B-cell-depleted T cells, or PBMCs.

Authors' methods: How many nucleated cells were present was estimated from reference gene primer amplification. Profiling relied on immunoSEQ multiplex PCR, and the TCRdb table lists in-frame clones only, not all of them. V, J and clone size reflect that table, while D and trimming were determined from the DNA. The sample holds a few hundred thousand clones, roughly nine tenths seen once. The V gene's germline CDR1 is SGHRS and CDR2 YFSETQ. Trimming removed 4 bases from V and 5 bases from J; junction bases left unmatched: 6. The CDR3 covers 14 residues. Input material: peripheral blood. The sequence derives from a man in his forties with acute or convalescent COVID-19. The chain combines TRBV5-1 with TRBJ2-5; 9 positions agree with TRBD2. In DNA, the CDR3 is TGCGCCAGCAGCATCGGGACTAGCAAGGAGACCCAGTACTTC. Protein product: CASSIGTSKETQYF.